Described below is a single T cell receptor beta chain sequence and its context. V was shortened by 7 bases and J by 5 bases, with 11 bases between the two germline ends. CDR1 SQVTM and CDR2 ANQGSEA come from the germline V gene. The CDR3 extends over 11 amino acids. The entry originates in a study of CD8+ T cells in alopecia areata. Extracted RNA was reverse transcribed, and the resulting cDNA served as sequencing template. The data were produced by immunoSEQ multiplex PCR, yet TCRdb's version contains in-frame clones alone and is incomplete. Here the sample spans under 300,000 clones, less than 80% being singletons.

The sequence derives from a human donor with alopecia areata. Sequencing used CD4+ T cells sorted from blood, obtained at week 0. This chain connects TRBV29-1 to TRBJ2-5; the D gene is possibly TRBD1 (6 bases). CDR3 loop: CSDRTGETQYF. The CDR3 DNA reads as TGCAGCGACCGCACAGGGGAGACCCAGTACTTC.